The 25 T cell receptor beta chains in this list originate from one sample, sequenced in a study of T-cell reconstitution after alpha-beta-depleted transplantation in children. Library preparation (for TCRbeta) was performed with unique molecular identifiers. Each CDR3 protein gets one entry after TCRdb re-called the PCR reads with MiXCR. The sample contains around 700,000 distinct CDR3 sequences, about 12% of which appear only once. The sample in question was PBMCs, obtained before TCRalphabeta/CD19-depleted stem cell transplant. Source of these receptors: a girl between 2 and 10 years old with congenital amegakaryocytic thrombocytopenia, due to receive a stem cell transplant.

In this sample, this clonotype turned up a few times. The chain is built from TRBV20-1 and TRBJ1-1; D might be TRBD1 (6 bases). This CDR3 has 13 residues. Trimming took 3 bases from V and 5 from J, leaving 13 bases between them. The germline V gene encodes CDR1 DFQATT and CDR2 SNEGSKA (reference sequence). The CDR3 DNA reads TGCAGTGCTAGGAAGGGGGATTGGACTGAAGCTTTCTTT. It codes for CSARKGDWTEAFF.

V usage is TRBV20-1 and J usage is TRBJ2-3; 10 bases are a match to TRBD2. Trimming at V came to 3 bases and at J to 3 bases, leaving 6 bases not matched to a gene. This CDR3 has 15 amino acids. Germline lookup yields CDR1 DFQATT and CDR2 SNEGSKA (reference sequence). CDR3 residues: CSARESGRATDTQYF. CDR3 bases: TGCAGTGCTAGGGAGAGCGGGAGGGCTACAGATACGCAGTATTTT.

For this clonotype: This may be a read error, as it is one base from a much larger clone. The chain combines TRBV6-5 with TRBJ2-3; a weak D match, TRBD2 (6 bases). V lost 2 bases, J lost 3 bases, and 12 bases lay in between. CDR1 and CDR2 from the germline V gene are MNHEY and SVGAGI. The CDR3 length is 15 residues. CDR3 in DNA: TGTGCCAGCAGTTACAGGGCGGGACGGACAGATACGCAGTATTTT. Translation gives CASSYRAGRTDTQYF.

The genes are TRBV4-2 and TRBJ2-4, with D hard to call. Germline V gene data show CDR1 as LGHNA and CDR2 as YNFKEQ. This CDR3 is built from 15 residues. Deletions cut 4 bases from V and 4 bases from J, with 14 bases between. In DNA form, the CDR3 reads TGTGCCAGCAGCCCCGGGCTCCTCGGGAAAAACATTCAGTACTTC. It encodes CASSPGLLGKNIQYF.

V gene TRBV11-1 combines with J gene TRBJ2-3; D is possibly TRBD2 (5 bases). Germline values: CDR1 SGHAT, CDR2 FQDESV (reference sequence). CDR3 size: 18 residues. Trimming took off 3 bases at V and 4 bases at J, with 23 bases between the two ends. CDR3 sequence reads: CASSFVEDRPYSSDTQYF. The CDR3 DNA sequence: TGTGCCAGCAGCTTTGTGGAGGATAGGCCCTATTCCTCAGATACGCAGTATTTT.

This rearrangement joins TRBV28 to TRBJ2-3, with 7 positions matching TRBD2. This CDR3 comprises 14 residues. J was trimmed by 6 bases and V by 8 bases; bases with no gene match: 11. Germline-derived CDR1 and CDR2 are MDHEN and SYDVKM. CDR3 protein: CASGLAAPWDTQYF. In DNA, the CDR3 is TGTGCCAGCGGCCTAGCGGCACCCTGGGATACGCAGTATTTT.

This clonotype was observed a few times. The rearrangement uses TRBV2 and TRBJ2-2; D tentatively reads TRBD1 or TRBD2 (6 bases each). The germline V and J ends were trimmed by 2 bases and 4 bases, with 11 bases remaining between them. Germline V gene data show CDR1 as SNHLY and CDR2 as FYNNEI. The length of the CDR3 is 15 residues. In DNA form, the CDR3 reads TGTGCCAGCAGTGAAAAGGGGGGAGTCACCGGGGAGCTGTTTTTT. Translating it yields CASSEKGGVTGELFF.

This chain links TRBV7-3 with TRBJ2-1; D remains unclear. With 4 bases removed from V and 0 bases from J, the gap between germline ends came to 13 bases. This CDR3 is built from 16 residues. The V gene's germline CDR1 is SGHTA and CDR2 FQGTGA. The CDR3 sequence: CASSSTWAHSYNEQFF. The CDR3 bases are TGTGCCAGCAGCTCGACGTGGGCGCACTCCTACAATGAGCAGTTCTTC.

The table lists this clonotype with many counts. The chain carries TRBV5-1 and TRBJ1-1; 8 bases agree with TRBD1. V shed 3 bases and J 4 bases; nucleotides not matched to a gene: 11. The CDR3 is 16 amino acids. Looked up from germline, CDR1 is SGHRS and CDR2 is YFSETQ. This CDR3 is CASSSRTGSSVTEAFF. The DNA for the CDR3 is TGCGCCAGCAGCTCGCGGACAGGGAGTTCGGTCACTGAAGCTTTCTTT.

The sample holds one count of this clonotype. The V call is TRBV15, the J call TRBJ1-1; D unclear. Germline lookup yields CDR1 LNHNV and CDR2 YYDKDF (reference sequence). There are 15 residues in the CDR3. V dropped 0 bases and J dropped 4 bases, with 12 bases sitting between them. CDR3 loop: CATSRDQEWGTEAFF. In DNA, the CDR3 is TGTGCCACCAGCAGAGATCAGGAGTGGGGCACTGAAGCTTTCTTT.

This clonotype was counted many times. CDR3 nucleotide sequence: TGTGCTAGTGGTTTAAATCGGGCCAGGGACGATGAGCAGTTCTTC. Translating gives CASGLNRARDDEQFF. V gene TRBV12-5 combines with J gene TRBJ2-1; D might be TRBD1 or TRBD2, each matching 5 bases. The ends were cut back, 3 bases at V and 8 bases at J, with 17 bases in the middle. Germline V gene data show CDR1 as LGHNT and CDR2 as FRNRAP. The CDR3 extends over 15 amino acids.

This clonotype was seen many times. The chain joins TRBV7-7 to TRBJ2-3; a possible D gene is TRBD1 (5 bases). This CDR3 comprises 14 residues. Germline CDR1 SSHAT, CDR2 FNYEAQ (reference sequence). The V and J ends lost 5 bases and 5 bases respectively, with 14 bases between them. The CDR3 is CASSPQGLGDTQYF. The CDR3 nucleotides are TGTGCCAGCAGCCCCCAGGGTTTAGGAGATACGCAGTATTTT.

Many counts were recorded for this clonotype. This chain joins TRBV10-2 and TRBJ1-1; 9 bases are shared with TRBD1. The V and J ends lost 4 bases and 1 base, in that order; junction bases with no gene match: 10. The germline gives CDR1 WSHSY, CDR2 SAAADI. The CDR3 runs to 17 residues. The CDR3 DNA reads TGCGCCAGCAGTGCCCTCGGACAGGGGCGAGGGAACACTGAAGCTTTCTTT. Translated, it gives CASSALGQGRGNTEAFF.

The gene calls are TRBV7-2 and TRBJ2-1, with D perhaps matching TRBD2 (8 bases). Trimming removed 1 base at V and 9 bases at J, with 16 bases between. The CDR3 loop spans 15 amino acids. Germline CDR1 and CDR2: SGHTA and FQGNSA. In DNA, the CDR3 is TGTGCCAGCAGCTTAGTCCGGGAGGGGGCGATTGAGCAGTTCTTC. Amino acid sequence: CASSLVREGAIEQFF.

This clonotype was picked up a small number of times. This chain links TRBV12-3 or TRBV12-4 with TRBJ2-7; 8 bases map to TRBD2. V lost 4 bases, J lost 4 bases, and 9 bases stayed unmatched. The CDR3 is made up of 15 amino acids. The CDR3 sequence is CASSYRLIAGYEQYF. CDR3 bases: TGTGCCAGCAGTTACCGTCTTATAGCGGGGTACGAGCAGTACTTC.

There are a few counts of this clonotype. The genes are TRBV20-1 and TRBJ2-1, with 8 bases lining up with TRBD2. J was trimmed by 6 bases and V by 0 bases; bases with no gene match: 7. The CDR3 sequence is 15 residues long. Per the germline V gene, CDR1 is DFQATT and CDR2 is SNEGSKA (reference sequence). The CDR3 sequence: CSARDLGTSPNEQFF. The CDR3 DNA is TGCAGTGCTAGAGACCTCGGGACTAGTCCCAATGAGCAGTTCTTC.

The table lists this clonotype with a few counts. V usage is TRBV7-9 and J usage is TRBJ2-3; weak D call: TRBD1 (5 bases). CDR3 length equals 15 residues. CDR1 SEHNR and CDR2 FQNEAQ come from the germline V gene (reference sequence). The ends were cut back, 6 bases at V and 2 bases at J, with 15 bases in the middle. DNA of the CDR3: TGTGCCAGCAGACCCGACAGCCTCCACACAGATACGCAGTATTTT. Translated, it gives CASRPDSLHTDTQYF.

This clonotype has a count of ten or more. This chain joins TRBV6-5 and TRBJ1-6; 7 nucleotides agree with TRBD1. J lost 6 bases, V lost 2 bases, and 7 bases had no gene match. CDR1 is MNHEY, CDR2 SVGAGI, per germline. The CDR3 covers 16 residues. This CDR3 is CASSYGGTAVNSPLHF. In DNA form, the CDR3 reads TGTGCCAGCAGTTACGGCGGGACAGCCGTTAATTCACCCCTCCACTTT.

The chain joins TRBV15 to TRBJ1-2; D is undetermined. The V and J ends lost 0 bases and 7 bases respectively, with 15 bases between them. CDR3 length: 15 residues. Germline loops: CDR1 LNHNV, CDR2 YYDKDF (reference sequence). CDR3 sequence (DNA): TGTGCCACCAGCAGAGATCAATCGGTTCGACTTGGCTACACCTTC. Translation gives CATSRDQSVRLGYTF.

The chain has TRBV6-5 and TRBJ2-7; D is unresolved. Germline V gene data show CDR1 as MNHEY and CDR2 as SVGAGI. The CDR3 is 14 residues long. Trimming cost V 0 bases and J 0 bases, with 6 bases left between them. The CDR3 DNA sequence: TGTGCCAGCAGTTACTCAGCTAGCTCCTACGAGCAGTACTTC. Its protein is CASSYSASSYEQYF.

This chain connects TRBV5-1 to TRBJ1-1, with 8 bases aligning to TRBD1. With V trimmed by 5 bases and J by 7 bases, 7 bases remained unmatched. Germline loops: CDR1 SGHRS, CDR2 YFSETQ. CDR3 length equals 13 residues. In DNA, the CDR3 is TGCGCCAGCAGGCTTGGCGGGACAGGTGAAGCTTTCTTT. Translation: CASRLGGTGEAFF.

The V and J genes are TRBV12-3 or TRBV12-4 and TRBJ2-2, with 9 bases fitting TRBD1. The CDR3 has 21 residues. Germline trimming cut 2 bases from V and 5 bases from J; bases unmatched to any gene: 21. CDR3 sequence: CASSLFPRTGALSLSTGELFF. The CDR3 coding sequence is TGTGCCAGCAGTTTATTTCCCCGGACAGGGGCCCTATCCCTTTCGACCGGGGAGCTGTTTTTT.

This clonotype was counted many times. This chain joins TRBV5-1 and TRBJ2-7; 13 nucleotides align to TRBD2. This CDR3 has 20 amino acids. The junction had 19 bases not matched to a gene; V was cut back by 2 bases and J by 5 bases. From germline, CDR1 is SGHRS and CDR2 YFSETQ. CDR3 in amino acids: CASSLKGSTLWTSGRNEQYF. The CDR3 DNA reads TGCGCCAGCAGCTTAAAAGGTTCGACACTTTGGACTAGCGGGAGAAACGAGCAGTACTTC.

The chain combines TRBV12-3 or TRBV12-4 with TRBJ2-1; D might be TRBD2 (7 bases). V gave up 5 bases and J gave up 9 bases, with 23 bases separating them. The CDR3 length is 16 residues. For the CDR3, the DNA is TGTGCCAGCAGTCCGATCCCAATATGGGAGGGGGGTGAGCAGTTCTTC. Translating it yields CASSPIPIWEGGEQFF.

The chain links TRBV7-8 to TRBJ2-5; TRBD2 is a possible D gene (5 bases). The CDR3 contains 14 residues. The ends were cut back, 3 bases at V and 4 bases at J, with 12 bases in the middle. The germline V gene encodes CDR1 SGHVS and CDR2 FQNEAQ. In DNA, the CDR3 is TGTGCCAGCAGCTTTCTGCTAGCTGGAGAGACCCAGTACTTC. Its protein is CASSFLLAGETQYF. The complete variable domain, with remaining parts taken from reference TRBV7-8 and TRBJ2-5, reads GAGVSQSPRYKVAKRGQDVALRCDPISGHVSLFWYQQALGQGPEFLTYFQNEAQLDKSGLPSDRFFAERPEGSVSTLKIQRTQQEDSAVYLCASSFLLAGETQYFGPGTRLLVL.